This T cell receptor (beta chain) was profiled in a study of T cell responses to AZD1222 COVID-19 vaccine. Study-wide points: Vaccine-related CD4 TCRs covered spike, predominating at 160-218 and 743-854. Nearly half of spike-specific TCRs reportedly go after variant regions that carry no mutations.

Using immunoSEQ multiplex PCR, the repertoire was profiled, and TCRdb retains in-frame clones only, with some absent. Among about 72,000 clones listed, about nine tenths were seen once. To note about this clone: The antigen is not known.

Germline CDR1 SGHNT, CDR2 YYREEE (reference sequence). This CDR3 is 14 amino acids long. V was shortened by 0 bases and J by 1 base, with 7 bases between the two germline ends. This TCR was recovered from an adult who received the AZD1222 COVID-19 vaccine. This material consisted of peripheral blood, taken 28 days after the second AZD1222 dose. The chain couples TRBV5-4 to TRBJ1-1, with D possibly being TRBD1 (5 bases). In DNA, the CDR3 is TGTGCCAGCAGCTTGGTGGGGGAGAACACTGAAGCTTTCTTT. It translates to CASSLVGENTEAFF.